The 21 T cell receptor beta chains listed next were all sequenced from one sample in a study of human thymus T cells. During corrective heart surgery, resections were taken, and the thymus tissue came from them. The assay was immunoSEQ multiplex PCR, and TCRdb's table has in-frame clones only and misses some. The sample consists of some 120,000 clones, 90% to 95% of them appearing once. Sequencing input: thymus tissue. These receptors were collected from a boy under two years old with a congenital heart defect but otherwise immunologically healthy.

The V call is TRBV7-9, the J call TRBJ1-4; no clear D gene. This CDR3 spans 15 amino acids. Germline values: CDR1 SEHNR, CDR2 FQNEAQ (reference sequence). V was shortened by 5 bases and J by 6 bases, with 16 bases between the two germline ends. The CDR3 here is CASSTRRQTDEKLFF. The CDR3 nucleotides read TGTGCCAGCAGCACTCGACGCCAGACCGATGAAAAACTGTTTTTT.

The chain uses TRBV28 and TRBJ1-1; D possibly corresponds to TRBD1 (6 bases). This CDR3 is built from 17 residues. Germline CDR1 and CDR2: MDHEN and SYDVKM. V lost 2 bases and J lost 0, with 16 bases in between. The DNA of the CDR3 is TGTGCCAGCAGTTTACGCCAGGGGATTTTGGTGAACACTGAAGCTTTCTTT. The encoded protein is CASSLRQGILVNTEAFF.

This chain links TRBV10-2 with TRBJ1-2; no reliable D call. CDR1 WSHSY and CDR2 SAAADI come from the germline V gene. The V gene lost 5 bases and the J gene lost 5 bases, with 9 bases spanning the gap. This CDR3 has 12 amino acids. The CDR3 sequence: CASSRSGYGYTF. CDR3 DNA: TGCGCCAGCAGTCGGTCGGGGTATGGCTACACCTTC.

The chain employs TRBV5-1 and TRBJ1-5; TRBD1 matches at 11 bases. The CDR3 loop spans 16 amino acids. From germline, CDR1 is SGHRS and CDR2 YFSETQ. Trimming took 0 bases from V and 3 from J; bases not matched to a gene: 2. Written as DNA, the CDR3 is TGCGCCAGCAGCTTGGGGACAGGGGGCATCAATCAGCCCCAGCATTTT. Protein product: CASSLGTGGINQPQHF.

The rearrangement joins TRBV10-3 to TRBJ2-7; D gene unclear. Germline V gives CDR1 ENHRY, CDR2 SYGVKD. This CDR3 comprises 14 residues. V dropped 4 bases and J dropped 0 bases, with 10 bases sitting between them. The CDR3 coding sequence is TGTGCCATCAGTGTTGGGTTAAGCTCCTACGAGCAGTACTTC. As protein: CAISVGLSSYEQYF.

This chain links TRBV28 with TRBJ1-2; D is possibly TRBD1 (6 bases). The V gene's germline CDR1 is MDHEN and CDR2 SYDVKM. Trimming shortened V by 5 bases and J by 8 bases, and 18 bases separated the two germline ends. CDR3 length equals 14 residues. This CDR3 is CASSVRGEGGGYTF. CDR3 sequence (DNA): TGTGCCAGCAGTGTGAGGGGGGAGGGAGGCGGCTACACCTTC.

The chain carries TRBV5-4 and TRBJ1-1; D perhaps matches TRBD1 (5 bases). Germline CDR1 and CDR2: SGHNT and YYREEE (reference sequence). Trimming left V 3 bases short and J 6 bases short, with 15 bases between. This CDR3 is built from 14 residues. The CDR3 reads CASSCKGRRAEAFF. The DNA for the CDR3 is TGTGCCAGCAGCTGCAAGGGACGGAGGGCTGAAGCTTTCTTT.

Concerning this clone: The junction shows a germline mismatch at one end, possibly a read error. This chain links TRBV9 with TRBJ1-2; D gene uncertain. The CDR3 has 11 residues. Germline V gene data show CDR1 as SGDLS and CDR2 as YYNGEE. CDR3 amino acids: CASSPPKGPYF. In DNA form, the CDR3 reads TGTGCCAGCAGCCCCCCCAAAGGCCCCTACTTC.

The CDR3 sequence: CASSLSWDNNEQFF. For the CDR3, the DNA is TGTGCCAGCAGCTTAAGTTGGGATAACAATGAGCAGTTCTTC. V gene TRBV7-3 combines with J gene TRBJ2-1; D ambiguous. V shed 1 base and J shed 5 bases, with 9 bases lying between them. Per the germline V gene, CDR1 is SGHTA and CDR2 is FQGTGA. CDR3 length: 14 residues.

CDR3 amino acids: CASSGSGGDTDTQYF. DNA of the CDR3: TGTGCCAGCAGTGGTAGCGGGGGTGACACAGATACGCAGTATTTT. The rearrangement uses TRBV28 and TRBJ2-3; 9 bases map to TRBD2. The germline V gene has CDR1 MDHEN and CDR2 SYDVKM. The CDR3 totals 15 residues. With V trimmed by 5 bases and J by 2 bases, 5 bases remained unmatched.

The V call is TRBV7-2, the J call TRBJ1-1, with D maybe TRBD1 (5 bases). The length of the CDR3 is 19 residues. Trimming removed 6 bases at V and 6 bases at J, with 32 bases between. Germline CDR1 and CDR2: SGHTA and FQGNSA. CDR3 sequence (DNA): TGTGCCAGCAGTTCGGACCCACCCGGTTGGGGACCCCCGTCCGCTGAAGCTTTCTTT. Its protein is CASSSDPPGWGPPSAEAFF.

This chain links TRBV7-2 with TRBJ2-5; D possibly corresponds to TRBD2 (5 bases). The CDR3 loop spans 14 amino acids. The V gene lost 5 bases and the J gene lost 5 bases, with 15 bases spanning the gap. The V gene's germline CDR1 is SGHTA and CDR2 FQGNSA. CDR3 DNA sequence: TGTGCCAGCAGCCCTTGGACGGGCGGGGAGACCCAGTACTTC. This sequence encodes CASSPWTGGETQYF.

The chain combines TRBV5-6 with TRBJ1-2; D is uncertain. The V and J ends lost 0 bases and 0 bases respectively, with 12 bases between them. Germline CDR1 is SGHDT and CDR2 is YYEEEE. The CDR3 totals 16 residues. CDR3 nucleotides: TGTGCCAGCAGCTTGGCGCGGGAGGGTCCTAACTATGGCTACACCTTC. Translation gives CASSLAREGPNYGYTF.

The V call is TRBV30, the J call TRBJ1-2; 9 bases agree with TRBD1. V shed 7 bases and J 3 bases; nucleotides not matched to a gene: 9. Germline assignment: CDR1 GTSNPN and CDR2 SVGIG (reference sequence). The CDR3 extends over 14 amino acids. CDR3 residues: CASSNRGLDYGYTF. The CDR3 DNA reads TGTGCCTCATCAAACAGGGGGCTAGACTATGGCTACACCTTC.

This rearrangement joins TRBV4-1 to TRBJ1-5; D is possibly TRBD1 (6 bases). CDR1 is MGHRA and CDR2 is YSYEKL in the germline V gene. Trimming removed 4 bases from V and 2 bases from J, with 18 bases in between. The CDR3 has 17 amino acids. The CDR3 sequence: CASSRLPGAFGNQPQHF. The CDR3, as DNA: TGCGCCAGCAGCCGACTCCCGGGGGCCTTTGGCAATCAGCCCCAGCATTTT.

For this clone: A junction end diverges from the germline sequence, so it may reflect a read error. The rearrangement uses TRBV13 and TRBJ1-2, with no clear D. Germline CDR1 PRHDT, CDR2 FYEKMQ (reference sequence). This CDR3 has 13 amino acids. This CDR3 reads CASSLGIKQPPSF. CDR3 DNA sequence: TGTGCCAGCAGCTTAGGAATAAAGCAGCCTCCTTCCTTC.

This clone was seen only once. The chain combines TRBV7-9 with TRBJ2-4; 7 nucleotides agree with TRBD1. Germline CDR1 and CDR2: SEHNR and FQNEAQ (reference sequence). V lost 2 bases and J lost 1; bases outside the gene matches: 11. CDR3 length: 18 amino acids. The CDR3 region has the DNA TGTGCCAGCAGCTTATCGCGGAAGGGGGCTGGGGCCAAAAACATTCAGTACTTC. Its translation is CASSLSRKGAGAKNIQYF.

The table lists this clone with a count of one. The V and J genes are TRBV7-2 and TRBJ2-1; D gene ambiguous. The germline CDR1 and CDR2 sequences are SGHTA and FQGNSA. V was pared by 1 base and J by 7 bases, with 14 bases between. CDR3 length: 15 residues. CDR3 DNA: TGTGCCAGCAGCTTAGTTTCCAGGCGCCTAAATGAGCAGTTCTTC. Residues: CASSLVSRRLNEQFF.

The chain employs TRBV14 and TRBJ2-1; 7 positions match TRBD2. The CDR3 spans 12 residues. Germline assignment: CDR1 SGHDN and CDR2 FVKESK. The V gene end was trimmed by 4 bases and the J gene end by 14 bases; junction bases not matched to a gene: 8. CDR3 sequence: CASSLRDYTKFF. The CDR3 DNA is TGTGCCAGCAGCCTCCGGGACTATACCAAGTTCTTC.

The V gene is TRBV27, the J gene TRBJ2-1; tentatively, D is TRBD2 (5 bases). The ends were cut back, 5 bases at V and 5 bases at J, with 16 bases in the middle. This CDR3 has 15 amino acids. Germline CDR1 MNHEY, CDR2 SMNVEV (reference sequence). The CDR3 bases are TGTGCCAGCAGTAACGGTATGAGGGCCGACAATGAGCAGTTCTTC. Translated, it gives CASSNGMRADNEQFF.

This clone has only a few counts. The chain is built from TRBV4-1 and TRBJ1-5; D is unclear. Looked up from germline, CDR1 is MGHRA and CDR2 is YSYEKL. V shed 1 base and J shed 3 bases, with 7 bases lying between them. This CDR3 contains 14 residues. The CDR3 region has the DNA TGCGCCAGCAGCCAAGGACCGCACAATCAGCCCCAGCATTTT. Translating it yields CASSQGPHNQPQHF.